The T cell receptor beta chain under discussion was sequenced for a study of beta chain features in type 1 diabetes. Study information: Across all samples, about 110,000,000 sorted cells were examined. Study-wide results and caveats: In all four CD4+ subsets, TCRB CDR3 length was significantly, moderately reduced in type 1 diabetes. PCR might show a preference for shorter templates, equally across patients and controls. Sequencing used cDNA, and cells with high TCR expression could therefore be over-represented.

What was sequenced were expressed TCRB transcripts, since all of the isolated RNA had been reverse transcribed. The data were produced by immunoSEQ multiplex PCR, yet TCRdb's version contains in-frame clones alone and is incomplete. The sample includes around 160,000 clones, 6.5% to 10% of them seen just once. This clone has a handful of counts. Its antigen is undetermined. The clonotype originates from a woman aged 18-35 years with type 1 diabetes. Sequencing was carried out using central memory CD4+ T cells from blood.

The CDR3 region is CASSRTGFYNEQFF. The CDR3 nucleotides are TGTGCCAGCAGCCGAACGGGGTTCTACAATGAGCAGTTCTTC. V usage is TRBV14 and J usage is TRBJ2-1; D possibly corresponds to TRBD2 (5 bases). The germline gives CDR1 SGHDN, CDR2 FVKESK. Trimming took 4 bases from V and 3 from J, leaving 10 bases between them. This CDR3 contains 14 residues.